The 27 T cell receptor beta chains below all came from one sample that was sequenced in a study of T cells in Graves' hyperthyroidism and ophthalmopathy. Authors of the study amplified TCR beta CDR3 regions from RNA transcripts. Primed by the HTBI set, a first-round RT-PCR was run on the TCR CDR3. TCRdb reprocessed the multiplex PCR reads with MiXCR, giving one entry per CDR3 protein. The table lists 690,000 or so distinct CDR3 sequences, roughly a sixth of them singletons. Sample: blood. The receptors shown here come from a woman between 50 and 59 years old with Graves' hyperthyroidism that later progressed to Graves' ophthalmopathy.

This clonotype was detected only a few times. The chain has TRBV7-8 and TRBJ1-1, with D hard to call. Germline loops: CDR1 SGHVS, CDR2 FQNEAQ. CDR3 length equals 13 residues. The V and J ends lost 6 bases and 1 base respectively, with 9 bases between them. CDR3 nucleotide sequence: TGTGCCAGCAGGCGGTCAGGGAACACTGAAGCTTTCTTT. Protein: CASRRSGNTEAFF.

The V call is TRBV7-2, the J call TRBJ2-3; 9 bases line up with TRBD1. Per the germline V gene, CDR1 is SGHTA and CDR2 is FQGNSA. With V trimmed by 2 bases and J by 5 bases, 8 bases remained unmatched. The CDR3 consists of 16 residues. The CDR3 coding sequence is TGTGCCAGCAGCTTAAAGATTGGGACAGGGAAAGATACGCAGTATTTT. It yields the protein CASSLKIGTGKDTQYF.

The V call is TRBV11-2, the J call TRBJ2-7; TRBD2 matches at 7 bases. The CDR3 consists of 16 residues. Germline assignment: CDR1 SGHAT and CDR2 FQNNGV. V gave up 5 bases and J gave up 0 bases; unmatched junction bases: 10. DNA for the CDR3: TGTGCCAGCAGCCAAAATTCGGGACTACTCTCCTACGAGCAGTACTTC. This gives the protein CASSQNSGLLSYEQYF.

This clonotype was counted many times. The CDR3: CASSLELGTEAFF. CDR3 DNA sequence: TGTGCCAGCAGCTTAGAGCTGGGGACTGAAGCTTTCTTT. This chain links TRBV11-2 with TRBJ1-1; D ambiguous. Germline-derived CDR1 and CDR2 are SGHAT and FQNNGV. Trimming pared 0 bases from V and 5 bases from J, leaving 7 bases between. The CDR3 is made up of 13 amino acids.

This clonotype was counted at least ten times. The rearrangement joins TRBV12-3 or TRBV12-4 to TRBJ2-1; 7 bases align to TRBD2. Losses at the gene ends were 6 bases for V and 4 bases for J; bases not matched to a gene: 12. CDR3 length equals 16 residues. The CDR3 region has the DNA TGTGCCAGCAGGGAGAATCTAGCGGTGAAGTACAATGAGCAGTTCTTC. Protein sequence: CASRENLAVKYNEQFF.

This clonotype was picked up many times. The rearrangement links TRBV7-2 to TRBJ2-7; D remains unclear. This CDR3 has 12 residues. From germline, CDR1 is SGHTA and CDR2 FQGNSA. V lost 2 bases and J 2 bases, leaving 4 bases between the germline ends. In nucleotides, the CDR3 is TGTGCCAGCAGCTTACTGGCCTACGAGCAGTACTTC. Amino acid sequence: CASSLLAYEQYF.

This clonotype was found a few times. This sequence joins TRBV5-1 and TRBJ2-5, with 9 bases lining up with TRBD1. Germline assignment: CDR1 SGHRS and CDR2 YFSETQ. The CDR3 contains 18 residues. J was trimmed by 2 bases and V by 1 base; bases with no gene match: 12. In DNA form, the CDR3 reads TGCGCCAGCAGCTTGTACAGGGGGCAATTTAGTCGGCAAGAGACCCAGTACTTC. Translation gives CASSLYRGQFSRQETQYF.

This clonotype appeared a few times. The V call is TRBV2, the J call TRBJ1-3, with D possibly being TRBD1 (6 bases). Germline V gives CDR1 SNHLY, CDR2 FYNNEI. The CDR3 has 15 amino acids. The V gene lost 2 bases and the J gene lost 0 bases, with 8 bases spanning the gap. This CDR3 reads CASSEQGISGNTIYF. CDR3 DNA sequence: TGTGCCAGCAGTGAACAGGGGATCTCTGGAAACACCATATATTTT.

This clonotype was counted between two and nine times. V gene TRBV27 combines with J gene TRBJ2-3, with 11 positions matching TRBD2. Germline V gene sequence: CDR1 MNHEY, CDR2 SMNVEV (reference sequence). J was trimmed by 4 bases and V by 4 bases; bases with no gene match: 7. The CDR3 covers 16 residues. Here the CDR3 reads CASSSLRLAGSDTQYF. The CDR3 coding sequence is TGTGCCAGCAGTTCCCTTCGACTAGCGGGGTCAGATACGCAGTATTTT.

The chain carries TRBV7-9 and TRBJ2-3, with D hard to call. The germline gives CDR1 SEHNR, CDR2 FQNEAQ (reference sequence). The CDR3 contains 12 residues. The V and J ends lost 8 bases and 1 base respectively, with 7 bases between them. CDR3 in amino acids: CASYQGTDTQYF. CDR3 nucleotide sequence: TGTGCCAGCTACCAGGGCACAGATACGCAGTATTTT.

This clonotype was seen more than once but under ten times. The V call is TRBV19, the J call TRBJ1-5, with D possibly matching TRBD1 (5 bases). CDR3 size: 14 residues. CDR1 and CDR2 (germline): LNHDA, SQIVND (reference sequence). Trimming cost V 1 base and J 5 bases, with 9 bases left between them. The CDR3 region is CASSIVGGDQPQHF. DNA for the CDR3: TGTGCCAGTAGTATAGTGGGAGGGGATCAGCCCCAGCATTTT.

The rearrangement uses TRBV29-1 and TRBJ1-2, with D hard to call. This CDR3 is 13 amino acids long. The V end was cut by 0 bases, the J end by 4 bases, with 9 bases between. Germline V lookup: CDR1 SQVTM, CDR2 ANQGSEA. The CDR3 sequence is CSVEDRLPYGYTF. As DNA, the CDR3 is TGCAGCGTTGAAGATCGACTGCCCTATGGCTACACCTTC.

This sequence joins TRBV5-1 and TRBJ2-3, with unresolved D. The V and J ends lost 5 bases and 2 bases respectively, with 12 bases between them. Germline values: CDR1 SGHRS, CDR2 YFSETQ. The CDR3 loop spans 14 amino acids. CDR3 sequence reads: CASRWQSPTDTQYF. CDR3 nucleotides: TGCGCCAGCAGATGGCAGTCTCCCACAGATACGCAGTATTTT.

This clonotype was seen only a few times. The J gene is TRBJ2-3, the V gene TRBV12-3 or TRBV12-4, with D tentatively TRBD1 (6 bases). V lost 4 bases and J lost 6, with 14 bases in between. The length of the CDR3 is 14 residues. CDR3 DNA sequence: TGTGCCAGCAGTTCTAGATACCAGGGGGATACGCAGTATTTT. It translates to CASSSRYQGDTQYF.

This clonotype has only a few counts. The V call is TRBV3-1, the J call TRBJ2-1; D gene uncertain. CDR3 length: 15 residues. The germline V gene has CDR1 LGHDT and CDR2 YNNKEL (reference sequence). V was shortened by 0 bases and J by 3 bases, with 9 bases between the two germline ends. Here the CDR3 DNA reads TGTGCCAGCAGCCAAGACACCCCCAGCTACAATGAGCAGTTCTTC. This gives the protein CASSQDTPSYNEQFF.

This clonotype was observed a few times. The gene calls are TRBV6-1 and TRBJ1-2; D is undetermined. In germline, CDR1 is MNHNS, CDR2 SASEGT. Trimming left V 6 bases short and J 1 base short, with 9 bases between. The CDR3 runs 13 residues. In DNA form, the CDR3 reads TGTGCCAGCAGCCGGCCGCTTAACTATGGCTACACCTTC. Its protein is CASSRPLNYGYTF.

A few counts support this clonotype. V gene TRBV20-1 combines with J gene TRBJ2-1; D might be TRBD1 (7 bases). V was clipped by 6 bases and J by 10 bases, with 22 bases between them. There are 14 residues in the CDR3. CDR1 and CDR2 from the germline V gene are DFQATT and SNEGSKA (reference sequence). The CDR3 spells CSAIGALTGREQFF. DNA of the CDR3: TGCAGTGCCATTGGGGCCTTGACAGGGAGGGAGCAGTTCTTC.

This clonotype was seen many times. This sequence joins TRBV20-1 and TRBJ2-5; D is possibly TRBD1 or TRBD2 (5 bases each). Germline V gene sequence: CDR1 DFQATT, CDR2 SNEGSKA (reference sequence). V lost 0 bases and J 9 bases, leaving 23 bases between the germline ends. The CDR3 is 16 residues long. CDR3 nucleotide sequence: TGCAGTGCTAGAGATCGGGGCGGAGCCCCCATCAGGGCCCAGTACTTC. It encodes CSARDRGGAPIRAQYF.

The chain couples TRBV19 to TRBJ1-2; D is unresolved. The V gene's germline CDR1 is LNHDA and CDR2 SQIVND (reference sequence). Deletions cut 7 bases from V and 2 bases from J, with 11 bases between. The CDR3 contains 13 residues. The CDR3, as DNA: TGTGCCAGTACCTCAACAATGAACTATGGCTACACCTTC. Translated: CASTSTMNYGYTF.

This clonotype was seen more than once but under ten times. The chain couples TRBV5-1 to TRBJ2-5; no definite D call. The germline gives CDR1 SGHRS, CDR2 YFSETQ. The CDR3 has 14 residues. V dropped 0 bases and J dropped 1 base, with 7 bases sitting between them. CDR3 in amino acids: CASSLESAQETQYF. CDR3 nucleotide sequence: TGCGCCAGCAGCTTGGAGTCAGCCCAAGAGACCCAGTACTTC.

The rearrangement joins TRBV27 to TRBJ1-5; TRBD1 might be the D (6 bases). The CDR3 totals 14 residues. Trimming shortened V by 3 bases and J by 9 bases, and 15 bases separated the two germline ends. Per the germline V gene, CDR1 is MNHEY and CDR2 is SMNVEV (reference sequence). This CDR3 is CASSFQGGGVPQHF. The CDR3 DNA reads as TGTGCCAGCAGTTTCCAAGGGGGGGGGGTGCCCCAGCATTTT.

CDR3 sequence: CASSSRGRLTPQHF. The DNA of the CDR3 is TGTGCCAGCAGTTCTCGGGGGCGATTGACGCCCCAGCATTTT. The V gene is TRBV12-3 or TRBV12-4, the J gene TRBJ1-5; TRBD1 is a possible D gene (6 bases). Trimming took off 4 bases at V and 9 bases at J, with 16 bases between the two ends. The CDR3 consists of 14 residues.

This clonotype appeared many times. J is TRBJ2-2 and V is TRBV2; the D is unclear. The V end was cut by 4 bases, the J end by 2 bases, with 14 bases between. In germline, CDR1 is SNHLY, CDR2 FYNNEI. This CDR3 contains 16 residues. This CDR3 reads CASSGSWATNTGELFF. CDR3 sequence (DNA): TGTGCCAGCAGTGGTAGCTGGGCCACCAACACCGGGGAGCTGTTTTTT.

This clonotype was detected only a few times. CDR3 region: CASRDGANTGELFF. The CDR3 region has the DNA TGTGCCAGCAGGGACGGTGCGAACACCGGGGAGCTGTTTTTT. The chain links TRBV6-2 or TRBV6-3 to TRBJ2-2, with unresolved D. The CDR3 is made up of 14 amino acids. V lost 6 bases and J 0 bases, leaving 8 bases between the germline ends. The germline CDR1 and CDR2 sequences are MNHEY and SVGEGT.

This clonotype was seen repeatedly, ten times or more. V and J are TRBV3-1 and TRBJ1-3, with D possibly being TRBD1 (5 bases). The CDR3 is 17 amino acids. The germline gives CDR1 LGHDT, CDR2 YNNKEL (reference sequence). V was cut by 4 bases and J by 0 bases, with 16 bases left in between. The CDR3 sequence is CASSPSGDLFSGNTIYF. The CDR3 DNA is TGTGCCAGCAGCCCGTCGGGGGACCTCTTCTCTGGAAACACCATATATTTT.

In this sample, this clonotype turned up many times. This chain joins TRBV12-3 or TRBV12-4 and TRBJ2-1, with a tentative D call TRBD1 (5 bases). The CDR3 extends over 12 amino acids. V was clipped by 3 bases and J by 10 bases, with 10 bases between them. The CDR3 DNA follows: TGTGCCAGCAGTTTCCAGGGCTGGGAGCAGTTCTTC. Protein: CASSFQGWEQFF.

This clonotype was seen ten or more times. This chain links TRBV3-1 with TRBJ1-4, with TRBD1 as a possible D gene (6 bases). Germline-derived CDR1 and CDR2 are LGHDT and YNNKEL (reference sequence). The CDR3 has 12 residues. The ends were cut back, 7 bases at V and 8 bases at J, with 11 bases in the middle. The CDR3 spells CASNQGLEKLFF. CDR3 DNA: TGTGCCAGCAATCAGGGGCTGGAAAAACTGTTTTTT.